This T cell receptor (beta chain) is from a study of human T cells and chemical hapten exposure. Whole-study context: Patients were given diphenylcyclopropenone on the scalp weekly across the approximately 22-week study.

TCRdb re-called the RACE reads with MiXCR, one entry per CDR3 protein. Counted here are about 120,000 distinct CDR3 sequences, approximately 15% occurring once; the ten biggest clones make up around 0.99%. Time point defined: patch test 1, 2 weeks after DPC sensitization. Treatment noted: therapeutic diphenylcyclopropenone sensitization with weekly scalp DPC. Germline V gene data show CDR1 as DFQATT and CDR2 as SNEGSKA (reference sequence). The length of the CDR3 is 16 residues. Deletions cut 3 bases from V and 5 bases from J, with 22 bases between. The chain couples TRBV20-1 to TRBJ1-1; possible D gene TRBD1, 6 bases. Here the sequenced sample was whole blood, taken in connection with sensitization to the hapten diphenylcyclopropenone (DPC). The receptor comes from a young man with alopecia areata. Some clones in this sample may be carry-over from other donors' samples. The chain's CDR3 is CSARPTGYSWDTEAFF. The CDR3 coding sequence is TGCAGTGCTAGGCCCACAGGGTATTCTTGGGATACTGAAGCTTTCTTT.